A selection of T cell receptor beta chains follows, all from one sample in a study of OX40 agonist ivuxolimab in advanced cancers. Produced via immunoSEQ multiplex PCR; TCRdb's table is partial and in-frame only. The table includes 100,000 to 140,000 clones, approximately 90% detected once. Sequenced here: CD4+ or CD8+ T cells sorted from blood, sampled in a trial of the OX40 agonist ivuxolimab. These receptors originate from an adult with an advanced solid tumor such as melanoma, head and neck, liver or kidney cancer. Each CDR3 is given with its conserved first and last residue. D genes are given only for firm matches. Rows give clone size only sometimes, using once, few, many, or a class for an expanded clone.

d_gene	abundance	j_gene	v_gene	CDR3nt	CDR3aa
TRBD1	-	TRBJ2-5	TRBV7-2	TGTGCCAGCAGCTCAACGGGACAGGGTGTGACCCAGTACTTC	CASSSTGQGVTQYF
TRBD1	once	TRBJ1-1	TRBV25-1	TGTGCCAGCAGTGAACCCTCGGGACAGGAGAACACTGAAGCTTTCTTT	CASSEPSGQENTEAFF
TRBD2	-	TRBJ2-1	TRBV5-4	TGTGCCAGCAGCTTAACCGGCGGGGGAACGGACAATGAGCAGTTCTTC	CASSLTGGGTDNEQFF
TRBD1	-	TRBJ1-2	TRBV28	TGTGCCAGCAGGCCGACAGGGATCTATGGCTACACCTTC	CASRPTGIYGYTF
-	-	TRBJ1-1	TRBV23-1	TGCGCCAGCAGTCAATCGGCCACAGGGCTAGGAACTGAAGCTTTCTTT	CASSQSATGLGTEAFF
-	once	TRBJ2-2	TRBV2	TGTGCCAGCAGGGGGGGCTTTAACACCGGGGAGCTGTTTTTT	CASRGGFNTGELFF
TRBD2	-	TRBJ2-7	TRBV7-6	TGTGCCAGCAGCTTAACCCTAGCGGGAGAGCTGAACGAGCAGTACTTC	CASSLTLAGELNEQYF
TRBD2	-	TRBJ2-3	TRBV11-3	TGTGCCAGCTCCCTAACTAGCGCCTCAGATACGCAGTATTTT	CASSLTSASDTQYF
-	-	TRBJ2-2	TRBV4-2	TGTGCCAGCAGCCATCCCGGGACCAAGACCGGGGAGCTGTTTTTT	CASSHPGTKTGELFF
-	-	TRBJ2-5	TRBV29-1	TGCAGCGTTAGCGTCCAAGAGACCCAGTACTTC	CSVSVQETQYF
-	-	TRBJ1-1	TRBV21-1	TGTGCCAGCAGCAAAGCGGGGGAAATCGGCCCGGCTTTCTTT	CASSKAGEIGPAFF
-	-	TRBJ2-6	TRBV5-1	TGCGCCAGCAGCTTTTCTATCGGTGGGGCCAACGTCCTGACTTTC	CASSFSIGGANVLTF
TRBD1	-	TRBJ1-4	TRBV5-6	TGTGCCAGCAGCCGGACAGGGTTTAATGAAAAACTGTTTTTT	CASSRTGFNEKLFF
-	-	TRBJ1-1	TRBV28	TGTGCCAGCAGTTTAAATAGCGGCACTGAAGCTTTCTTT	CASSLNSGTEAFF